This T cell receptor (beta chain) was identified in a study of blood T cell repertoires in COVID-19. Study-wide background: Both acute and convalescent COVID-19 samples were obtained from the United States, Italy and Spain. The analysed material was cDNA or gDNA that came from T cells, B-cell-depleted T cells, or PBMCs.

Per the authors' pipeline: Amplified reference gene primers provided the basis for estimating nucleated cell counts. Sequenced by immunoSEQ multiplex PCR; TCRdb stores in-frame clones only, minus some. The V and J calls and the clone size are those of that table, but D and trimming were determined from the DNA. The sample lists more than 200,000 clones; 65% to 85% were seen once. Per the germline V gene, CDR1 is SGHKS and CDR2 is YYEKEE (reference sequence). Trimming at V came to 4 bases and at J to 3 bases, leaving 10 bases not matched to a gene. This CDR3 comprises 17 residues. The rearrangement links TRBV5-5 to TRBJ2-3, with TRBD2 matching over 11 bases. This TCR came from a woman in her 50s with acute or convalescent COVID-19. The sequencing input was peripheral blood. The chain's CDR3 is CASSASSTSGTTDTQYF. For the CDR3, the DNA is TGTGCCAGCAGCGCCTCCTCGACTAGCGGGACAACAGATACGCAGTATTTT.